These 8 T cell receptor beta chains were all obtained from the same sample, sequenced in a study of response to subunit inactivated influenza vaccine. MiXCR was run by TCRdb on the RT-PCR reads, yielding one entry per CDR3 protein. The sample yields about 170,000 distinct CDR3 sequences, approximately 12% seen once. This same sample was also taken into another study, of T cells expressing NK-cell markers. That paper states: The cDNA for TCR beta came from 5'RACE template switching with UMIs.

The starting material was CD8+ T cells sorted from PBMCs, obtained 12 days after vaccination. The receptors shown here come from a middle-aged man who received an inactivated influenza vaccine.

J is TRBJ2-5 and V is TRBV7-9; a possible D gene is TRBD1 (6 bases). CDR1 SEHNR and CDR2 FQNEAQ come from the germline V gene (reference sequence). CDR3 size: 15 residues. Trimming removed 6 bases from V and 6 bases from J, with 20 bases in between. The CDR3 DNA sequence: TGTGCCAGCAGGGTCCAGGGACACCAAAGGCAGACCCAGTACTTC. Its protein is CASRVQGHQRQTQYF. The full variable domain, in which reference TRBV7-9 and TRBJ2-5 provide the parts outside the CDR3, is DTGVSQNPRHKITKRGQNVTFRCDPISEHNRLYWYRQTLGQGPEFLTYFQNEAQLEKSRLLSDRFSAERPKGSFSTLEIQRTEQGDSAMYLCASRVQGHQRQTQYFGPGTRLLVL.

The chain uses TRBV11-2 and TRBJ2-4; D possibly corresponds to TRBD1 (6 bases). Germline V lookup: CDR1 SGHAT, CDR2 FQNNGV. With 0 bases removed from V and 6 bases from J, the gap between germline ends came to 12 bases. This CDR3 is 15 amino acids long. The CDR3 spells CASSLEGAPLNIQYF. The CDR3, as DNA: TGTGCCAGCAGCTTAGAGGGGGCACCACTAAACATTCAGTACTTC.

The V gene is TRBV25-1, the J gene TRBJ2-7; 10 bases fit TRBD2. The CDR3 runs 16 residues. Germline CDR1 MGHDK, CDR2 SYGVNS. After removal of 3 bases from V and 3 bases from J, the junction contained 8 bases not matched to a gene. The CDR3 loop reads CASSDWLAGDLYEQYF. DNA for the CDR3: TGTGCCAGCAGTGATTGGCTAGCGGGGGACCTCTACGAGCAGTACTTC.

This clonotype was observed at least ten times. This chain joins TRBV6-5 and TRBJ2-6; weak D call: TRBD2 (7 bases). CDR3 size: 19 residues. The germline V and J ends were trimmed by 0 bases and 0 bases, with 15 bases remaining between them. The V gene's germline CDR1 is MNHEY and CDR2 SVGAGI. The DNA for the CDR3 is TGTGCCAGCAGTTACTCTTACGCGGGGGCCTACTCTGGGGCCAACGTCCTGACTTTC. It translates to CASSYSYAGAYSGANVLTF.

This clonotype was seen a handful of times. The CDR3 sequence: CASSLAGANTGELFF. The CDR3 region has the DNA TGTGCCAGCAGTTTAGCGGGCGCGAACACCGGGGAGCTGTTTTTT. The chain joins TRBV6-5 to TRBJ2-2, with TRBD2 identical over 7 bases. V dropped 4 bases and J dropped 0; count of bases not matched to a gene: 2. This CDR3 spans 15 amino acids. Germline assignment: CDR1 MNHEY and CDR2 SVGAGI.

This clonotype was seen ten or more times. The rearrangement uses TRBV10-3 and TRBJ2-1; 8 nucleotides align to TRBD2. Germline lookup yields CDR1 ENHRY and CDR2 SYGVKD. This CDR3 region has 14 residues. V lost 8 bases, J lost 7 bases, and 10 bases stayed unmatched. The CDR3 loop reads CAIPGAGGVNEQFF. The CDR3 coding sequence is TGTGCCATCCCTGGGGCGGGAGGTGTGAATGAGCAGTTCTTC.

The V and J genes are TRBV18 and TRBJ2-5; D is unresolved. Trimming removed 0 bases at V and 5 bases at J, with 7 bases between. The CDR3 runs to 13 residues. Germline V CDR1 and CDR2: KGHSH, LQKENI. The CDR3 sequence is CASSPPRSETQYF. CDR3 DNA sequence: TGTGCCAGCTCACCACCTAGGTCGGAGACCCAGTACTTC.

This clonotype was seen many times. The chain joins TRBV10-3 to TRBJ2-3; 7 bases are a match to TRBD2. The germline CDR1 and CDR2 sequences are ENHRY and SYGVKD. Unmatched junction bases numbered 11, after V lost 0 bases and J lost 2 bases. The CDR3 has 18 amino acids. CDR3: CAISESGGQGDYTDTQYF. CDR3 DNA: TGTGCCATCAGTGAGTCGGGCGGCCAAGGGGACTACACAGATACGCAGTATTTT.